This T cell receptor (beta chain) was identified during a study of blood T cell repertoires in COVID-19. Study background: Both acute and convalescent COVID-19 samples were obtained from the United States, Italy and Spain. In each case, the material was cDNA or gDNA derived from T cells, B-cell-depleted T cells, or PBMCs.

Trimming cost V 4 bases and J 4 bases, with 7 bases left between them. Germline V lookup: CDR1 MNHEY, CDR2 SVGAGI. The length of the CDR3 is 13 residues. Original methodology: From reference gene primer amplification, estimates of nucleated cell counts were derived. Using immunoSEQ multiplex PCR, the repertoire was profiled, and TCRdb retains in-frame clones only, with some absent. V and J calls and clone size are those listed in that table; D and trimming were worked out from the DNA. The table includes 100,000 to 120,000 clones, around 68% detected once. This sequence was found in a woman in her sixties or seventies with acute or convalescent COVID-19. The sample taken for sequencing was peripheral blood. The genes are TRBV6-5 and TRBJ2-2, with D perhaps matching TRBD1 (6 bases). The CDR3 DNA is TGTGCCAGCAGTTGGGGGCGCACCGGGGAGCTGTTTTTT. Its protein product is CASSWGRTGELFF.